This TCR beta chain was sequenced for a study of regulatory T cells in long-lasting Graves disease (dated by TCRdb to the early 2020s). With respect to the entire study: Newly diagnosed Graves' disease patients had taken antithyroid drugs for less than 3 months. Peripheral blood TCR sequencing and RNA sequencing compared persistent Graves' disease patients with newly diagnosed Graves' disease patients. The study was registered as a clinical trial and conducted in China. A total of around 35 samples were covered by TCR sequencing, comprising around 13 persistent and 20 or so newly diagnosed Graves' disease patients.

Spanning cysteine to phenylalanine, the CDR3 consists of 16 amino acids. Only CDR3 DNA is held: 48 bases, read in frame from base 1. V lost 3 bases and J lost 5 bases; the stretch between them is 18 bases long. The germline V gene provides CDR1 KGHSH and CDR2 LQKENI. General findings and caveats noted by the study authors: Patients with persistent disease shared more public clonotypes (approximately 2,500) than newly diagnosed patients did (approximately 1,000). Compared with newly diagnosed patients, patients with persistent Graves' disease had lower TCR Shannon entropy and fewer highly expanded clones, which suggests clonal expansion. Only peripheral blood was studied, because thyroid tissue, the primary lesion, was inaccessible. Preferential use of TRBV28, TRBJ1-2 and TRBJ2-5 was observed in persistent disease, whereas TRBV20-1 and TRBJ2-1 were favored in newly diagnosed disease. The authors noted that the small sample size was a limitation that may lower accuracy. Only the TCR beta chain was sequenced and analyzed.

The time point tag for this specimen amounts to: newly diagnosed GD, antithyroid drugs for less than 3 months. RNA was extracted from PBMCs in TRIzol for both TCR sequencing and RNA sequencing. Graves' disease was diagnosed according to American Thyroid Association guidelines. The patients came from an endocrinology department in Xi'an, China. Each patient gave roughly 10 milliliters of peripheral blood, collected in an EDTA anticoagulant tube. Ficoll Paque Plus density gradient separation was used to isolate PBMCs, and no further T cell sorting was done. An Agilent 2100 Bioanalyzer and agarose gel were used to assess RNA quality, and a NanoDrop 2000 was used to measure RNA concentration. Libraries came from multiplex PCR. Sequenced using an Illumina HiSeq 4000. iRepertoire HTBI primers and Arm-PCR amplification of CDR3 regions were used to construct TCR beta libraries. Gel purification was performed on PCR products prior to sequencing. In the authors' own workflow: A total of fewer than 80 TRBV and approximately 15 TRBJ segments were identified across samples and were used for gene usage analysis of CDR3 amino acid clonotypes. COPE and FqMerger were used to merge the filtered high-quality paired reads into contigs. BLAST was used to align contigs to the IMGT TRBV, TRBD and TRBJ reference genes, and CDR3 was defined following IMGT. Highly expanded clones were defined as clonotypes with a frequency above 0.1%. Repertoire diversity was measured by Shannon entropy, and V-J evenness by the Gini coefficient. Public clonotypes were defined as clonotypes shared by more than one individual. The raw public reads went through TCRdb reprocessing: fastp at Q25, MiXCR clone calling, in-frame beta chains kept. Each entry merges the rows of one CDR3 protein and shows their most common DNA and genes. The V and J calls and clone size come from TCRdb's table, not from the authors' own analysis. For this sample there are about 440,000 distinct CDR3 sequences; 14% to 15% appear just once. The biggest ten clones account for around 15% of the sample.

This clonotype was detected many times. What this receptor recognizes is not known. The input lacks base qualities; no much larger clone sits a single base away. These same data were also listed under a study on T cells in Graves' hyperthyroidism and ophthalmopathy. As the second study states: Stable Graves' hyperthyroidism was defined as the absence of progression to ophthalmopathy over 18 months of follow-up. Hyperthyroidism patients were aged 18 to 65 years and newly diagnosed, with disease duration of less than 2 months. Patients with uncontrolled infections, other autoimmune diseases, pregnancy or lactation were excluded. Diagnoses were established on the basis of clinical symptoms, serum thyroxine and TRAb, thyroid ultrasound, and orbital computed tomography. For the first round of RT-PCR on the TCR CDR3, the HTBI primer set was used together with the Qiagen OneStep RT-PCR kit. Most expanded thyroid clonotypes (frequency above 0.001) were also detected in blood, suggesting blood repertoires may reflect thyroid immune responses. Ophthalmopathy was separated from stable hyperthyroidism by a 13 V-J signature model, with over 85% sensitivity and around 81% specificity obtained in cross-validation and 80%/75% obtained in testing. In validation, progression to ophthalmopathy was predicted by the model with nearly 71% sensitivity and 72.22% specificity, a median of 6.5 months before onset. A discovery cohort of roughly 96 patients, approximately 44 with Graves' ophthalmopathy and 55 to 60 with stable Graves' hyperthyroidism, was used to find distinguishing TCR V-J signatures. An independent validation cohort of under 20 hyperthyroidism patients and about 15 patients who later progressed to ophthalmopathy tested prospective prediction of ophthalmopathy. The 100 discovery patients were divided at random into training and test sets in a 7:3 ratio. Thyroid tissue and blood T-cell repertoires from six Graves' hyperthyroidism patients were also compared in the study. Once sampling was done, hyperthyroidism patients were given methimazole at a starting dose of 30 mg daily, whereas ophthalmopathy patients were given high-dose intravenous methylprednisolone. Libraries were constructed in a second round of multiplex PCR, after which size selection and purification were performed. Sequencing of the libraries was done on an Illumina HiSeq2000 using paired-end 100 bp reads. SOAPnuke was used to process the raw data, removing reads that contained adapters or uncalled bases, had a mean Phred below 15, or lacked an exact match to the constant primer or identifier. High-quality paired reads were merged using COPE v1.2.5, and each unique nucleotide sequence was defined as a clonotype. Clonotypes were aligned to IMGT TRBV, TRBD and TRBJ reference segments using MiTCR v1.1. The analysis included only V-J combinations with a frequency above 0.0001, which together covered about 99% of the repertoires. A TCS score was defined as the ratio between F50 (clonal expansion) and ExV (chaos), using BLOSUM62-based TCRdist between CDR3 peptides within each V-J. Welch's t-statistics and random forest reduced approximately 520 V-J features to under 15, which were used in a naive Bayes classifier (R e1071). Sample size was not statistically predetermined, and investigators were not blinded to group allocation. According to the paper, TCR Vbeta CDR3 sequencing was carried out on over 130 peripheral blood samples, which came from over 40 ophthalmopathy, around 75 hyperthyroidism and about 17 progressor patients.

The V and J segments used are TRBV18 and TRBJ2-3; the D gene is perhaps TRBD2, from 6 matching bases. Material: peripheral blood mononuclear cells (PBMCs), obtained at new diagnosis, from a patient treated with antithyroid drugs. The receptor was isolated from a woman aged 30 to 39 with Graves disease. Donor details come from another sample of the same person, matched by shared clones. The DNA sequence is given as TGTGCCAGCTCACCCTCGACAGCGACCGGGGGAGATACGCAGTATTTT. Its coded protein is CASSPSTATGGDTQYF.